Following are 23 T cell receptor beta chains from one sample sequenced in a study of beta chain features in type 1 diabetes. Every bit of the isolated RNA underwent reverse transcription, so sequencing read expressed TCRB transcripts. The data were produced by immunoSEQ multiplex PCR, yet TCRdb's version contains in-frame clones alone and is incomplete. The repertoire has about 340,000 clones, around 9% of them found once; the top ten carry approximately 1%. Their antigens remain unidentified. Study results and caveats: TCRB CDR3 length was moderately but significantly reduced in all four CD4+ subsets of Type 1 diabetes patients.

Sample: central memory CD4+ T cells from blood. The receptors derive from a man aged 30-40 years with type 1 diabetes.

The CDR3 is CASSSGRNLQETQYF. The CDR3 nucleotides are TGTGCCAGCTCTTCGGGGAGAAACCTCCAAGAGACCCAGTACTTC. The genes are TRBV25-1 and TRBJ2-5, with a possible D match to TRBD2 (5 bases). The CDR3 extends over 15 amino acids. Trimming left V 8 bases short and J 1 base short, with 17 bases between. CDR1 and CDR2 from the germline V gene are MGHDK and SYGVNS. Full variable domain (rest looked up from reference TRBV25-1 and TRBJ2-5): EADIYQTPRYLVIGTGKKITLECSQTMGHDKMYWYQQDPGMELHLIHYSYGVNSTEKGDLSSESTVSRIRTEHFPLTLESARPSHTSQYLCASSSGRNLQETQYFGPGTRLLVL.

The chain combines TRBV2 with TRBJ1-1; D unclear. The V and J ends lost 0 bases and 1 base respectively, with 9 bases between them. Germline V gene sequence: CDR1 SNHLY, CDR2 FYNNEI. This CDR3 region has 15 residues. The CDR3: CASSEALRQNTEAFF. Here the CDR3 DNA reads TGTGCCAGCAGTGAAGCGCTTAGACAGAACACTGAAGCTTTCTTT. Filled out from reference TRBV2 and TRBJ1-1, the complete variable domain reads EPEVTQTPSHQVTQMGQEVILRCVPISNHLYFYWYRQILGQKVEFLVSFYNNEISEKSEIFDDQFSVERPDGSNFTLKIRSTKLEDSAMYFCASSEALRQNTEAFFGQGTRLTVV.

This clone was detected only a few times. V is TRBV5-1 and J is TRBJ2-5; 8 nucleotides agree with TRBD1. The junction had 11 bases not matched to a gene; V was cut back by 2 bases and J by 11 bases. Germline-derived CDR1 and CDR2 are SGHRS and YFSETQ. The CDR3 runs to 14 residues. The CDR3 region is CASSFMQGAREQYF. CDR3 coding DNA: TGCGCCAGCAGCTTTATGCAGGGGGCCAGGGAGCAGTACTTC.

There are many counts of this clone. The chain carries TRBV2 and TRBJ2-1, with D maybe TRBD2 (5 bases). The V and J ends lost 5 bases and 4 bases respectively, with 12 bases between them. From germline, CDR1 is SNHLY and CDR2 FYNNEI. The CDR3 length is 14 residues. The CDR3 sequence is CASSLSSKYNEQFF. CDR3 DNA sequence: TGTGCCAGCAGTTTGTCTAGCAAATACAATGAGCAGTTCTTC.

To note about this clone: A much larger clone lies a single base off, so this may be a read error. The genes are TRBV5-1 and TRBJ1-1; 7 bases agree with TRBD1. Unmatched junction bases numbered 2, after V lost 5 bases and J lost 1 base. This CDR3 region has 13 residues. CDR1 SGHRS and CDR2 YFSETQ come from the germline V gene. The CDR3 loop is CASRGQTNTEAFF. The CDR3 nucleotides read TGCGCCAGCAGGGGACAGACGAACACTGAAGCTTTCTTT.

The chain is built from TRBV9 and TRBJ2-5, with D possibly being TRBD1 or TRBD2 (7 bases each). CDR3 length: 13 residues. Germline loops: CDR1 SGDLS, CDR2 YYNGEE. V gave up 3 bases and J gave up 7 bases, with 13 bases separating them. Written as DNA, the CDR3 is TGTGCCAGCAGCGGAACAGGGGAGGGGACCCAGTACTTC. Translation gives CASSGTGEGTQYF.

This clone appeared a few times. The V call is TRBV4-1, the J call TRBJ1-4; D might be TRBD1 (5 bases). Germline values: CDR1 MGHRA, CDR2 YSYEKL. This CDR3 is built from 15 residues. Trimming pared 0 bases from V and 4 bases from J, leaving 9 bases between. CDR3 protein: CASSQDRQSNEKLFF. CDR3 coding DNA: TGCGCCAGCAGCCAAGATCGACAGAGTAATGAAAAACTGTTTTTT.

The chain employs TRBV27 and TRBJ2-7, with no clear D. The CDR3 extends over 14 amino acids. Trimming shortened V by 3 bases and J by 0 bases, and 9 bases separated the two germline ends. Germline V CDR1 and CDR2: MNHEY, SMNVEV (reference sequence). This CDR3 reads CASSLQPTSYEQYF. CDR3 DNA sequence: TGTGCCAGCAGTTTGCAGCCAACCTCCTACGAGCAGTACTTC.

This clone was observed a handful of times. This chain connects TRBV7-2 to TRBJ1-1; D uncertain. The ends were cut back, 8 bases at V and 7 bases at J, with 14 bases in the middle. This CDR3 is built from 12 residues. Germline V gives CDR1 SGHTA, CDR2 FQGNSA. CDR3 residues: CASVWSVGEAFF. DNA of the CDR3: TGTGCCAGCGTTTGGTCAGTCGGTGAAGCTTTCTTT.

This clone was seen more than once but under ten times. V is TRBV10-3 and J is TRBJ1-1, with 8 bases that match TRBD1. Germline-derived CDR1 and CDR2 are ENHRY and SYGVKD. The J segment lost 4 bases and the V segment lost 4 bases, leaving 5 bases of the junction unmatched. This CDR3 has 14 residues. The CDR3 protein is CAISAQGEGTEAFF. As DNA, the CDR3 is TGTGCCATCAGTGCACAGGGGGAGGGCACTGAAGCTTTCTTT.

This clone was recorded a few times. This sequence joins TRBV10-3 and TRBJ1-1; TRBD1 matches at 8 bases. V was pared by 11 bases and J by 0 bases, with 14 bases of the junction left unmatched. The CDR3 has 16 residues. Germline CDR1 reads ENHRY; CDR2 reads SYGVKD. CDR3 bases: TGTGCCCCCGAGGTTAATCAGGGGGCGATGAACACTGAAGCTTTCTTT. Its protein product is CAPEVNQGAMNTEAFF.

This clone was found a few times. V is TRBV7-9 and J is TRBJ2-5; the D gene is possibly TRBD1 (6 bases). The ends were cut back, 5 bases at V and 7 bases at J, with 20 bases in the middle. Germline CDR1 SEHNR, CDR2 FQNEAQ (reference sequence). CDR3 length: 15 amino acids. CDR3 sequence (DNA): TGTGCCAGCAGCCCCACAGGGACCCCTAGGGGGACCCAGTACTTC. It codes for CASSPTGTPRGTQYF. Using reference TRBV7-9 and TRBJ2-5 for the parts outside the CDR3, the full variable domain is DTGVSQNPRHKITKRGQNVTFRCDPISEHNRLYWYRQTLGQGPEFLTYFQNEAQLEKSRLLSDRFSAERPKGSFSTLEIQRTEQGDSAMYLCASSPTGTPRGTQYFGPGTRLLVL.

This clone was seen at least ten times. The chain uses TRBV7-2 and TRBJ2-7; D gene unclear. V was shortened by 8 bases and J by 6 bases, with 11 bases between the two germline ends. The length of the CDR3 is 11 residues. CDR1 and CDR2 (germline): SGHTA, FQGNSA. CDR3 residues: CASGTIVEQYF. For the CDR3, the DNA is TGTGCCAGCGGAACGATCGTCGAGCAGTACTTC.

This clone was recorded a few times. The CDR3 sequence is CASSAALWDEQYF. The CDR3 DNA sequence: TGTGCCAGCAGCGCGGCCCTATGGGACGAGCAGTACTTC. The genes are TRBV9 and TRBJ2-7, with unresolved D. CDR1 and CDR2 from the germline V gene are SGDLS and YYNGEE. CDR3 size: 13 residues. V was clipped by 3 bases and J by 5 bases, with 12 bases between them.

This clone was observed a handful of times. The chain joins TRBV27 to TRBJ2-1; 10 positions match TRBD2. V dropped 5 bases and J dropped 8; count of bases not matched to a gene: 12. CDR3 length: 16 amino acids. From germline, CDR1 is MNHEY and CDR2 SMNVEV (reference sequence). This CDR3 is CASSPIVSGGTHEQFF. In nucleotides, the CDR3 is TGTGCCAGCAGTCCCATCGTTAGCGGGGGGACACATGAGCAGTTCTTC.

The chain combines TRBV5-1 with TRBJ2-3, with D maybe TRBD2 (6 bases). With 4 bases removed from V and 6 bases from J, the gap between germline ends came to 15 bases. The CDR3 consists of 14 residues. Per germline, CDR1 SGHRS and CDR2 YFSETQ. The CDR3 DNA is TGCGCCAGCAGCCGCGGGATCACTTCCGATACGCAGTATTTT. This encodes CASSRGITSDTQYF.

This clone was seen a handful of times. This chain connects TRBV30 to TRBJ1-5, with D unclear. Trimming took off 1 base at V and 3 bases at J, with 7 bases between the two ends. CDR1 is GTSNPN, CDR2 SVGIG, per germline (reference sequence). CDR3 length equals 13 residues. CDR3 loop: CAWSEANNQPQHF. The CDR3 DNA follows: TGTGCCTGGAGTGAGGCAAACAATCAGCCCCAGCATTTT.

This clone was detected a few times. The CDR3 loop reads CASSLYAGWEFF. The CDR3 DNA follows: TGTGCCAGCAGTTTATACGCAGGGTGGGAGTTCTTC. The chain joins TRBV28 to TRBJ2-1; D may be TRBD1 (5 bases). V was shortened by 1 base and J by 14 bases, with 12 bases between the two germline ends. CDR1 is MDHEN and CDR2 is SYDVKM in the germline V gene. The CDR3 contains 12 residues. Based on the CDR3 plus reference TRBV28 and TRBJ2-1, the full variable domain is DVKVTQSSRYLVKRTGEKVFLECVQDMDHENMFWYRQDPGLGLRLIYFSYDVKMKEKGDIPEGYSVSREKKERFSLILESASTNQTSMYLCASSLYAGWEFFGPGTRLTVL.

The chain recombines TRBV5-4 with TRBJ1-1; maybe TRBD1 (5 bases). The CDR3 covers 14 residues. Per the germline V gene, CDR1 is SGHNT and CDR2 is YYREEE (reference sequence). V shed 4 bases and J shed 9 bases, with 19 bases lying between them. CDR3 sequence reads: CASSQGGVGSQAFF. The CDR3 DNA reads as TGTGCCAGCAGCCAAGGAGGGGTCGGCAGCCAAGCTTTCTTT.

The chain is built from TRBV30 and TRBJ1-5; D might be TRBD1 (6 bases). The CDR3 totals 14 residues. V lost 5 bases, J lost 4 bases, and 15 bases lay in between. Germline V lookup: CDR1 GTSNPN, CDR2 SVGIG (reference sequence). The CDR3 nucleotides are TGTGCCTGGGGAGCGGGGGCCCAAAATCAGCCCCAGCATTTT. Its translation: CAWGAGAQNQPQHF.

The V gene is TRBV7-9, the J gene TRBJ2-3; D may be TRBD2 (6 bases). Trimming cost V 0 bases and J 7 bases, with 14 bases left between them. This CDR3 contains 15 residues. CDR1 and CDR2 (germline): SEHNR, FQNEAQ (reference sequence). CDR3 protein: CASSLAELGRHTQYF. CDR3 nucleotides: TGTGCCAGCAGCTTAGCAGAACTCGGGAGACATACGCAGTATTTT.

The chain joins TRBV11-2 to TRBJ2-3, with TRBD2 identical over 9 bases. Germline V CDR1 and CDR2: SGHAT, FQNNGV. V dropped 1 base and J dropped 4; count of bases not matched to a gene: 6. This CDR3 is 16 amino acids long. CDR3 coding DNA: TGTGCCAGCAGCTTAGCCCAGCGGGGGGCGGCAGATACGCAGTATTTT. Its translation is CASSLAQRGAADTQYF.

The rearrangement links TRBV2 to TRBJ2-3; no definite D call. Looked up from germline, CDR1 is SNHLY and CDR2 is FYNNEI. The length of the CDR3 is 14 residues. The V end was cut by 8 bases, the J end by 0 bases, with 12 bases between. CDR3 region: CASGRYTSTDTQYF. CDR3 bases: TGTGCCAGCGGGCGGTACACTAGCACAGATACGCAGTATTTT.